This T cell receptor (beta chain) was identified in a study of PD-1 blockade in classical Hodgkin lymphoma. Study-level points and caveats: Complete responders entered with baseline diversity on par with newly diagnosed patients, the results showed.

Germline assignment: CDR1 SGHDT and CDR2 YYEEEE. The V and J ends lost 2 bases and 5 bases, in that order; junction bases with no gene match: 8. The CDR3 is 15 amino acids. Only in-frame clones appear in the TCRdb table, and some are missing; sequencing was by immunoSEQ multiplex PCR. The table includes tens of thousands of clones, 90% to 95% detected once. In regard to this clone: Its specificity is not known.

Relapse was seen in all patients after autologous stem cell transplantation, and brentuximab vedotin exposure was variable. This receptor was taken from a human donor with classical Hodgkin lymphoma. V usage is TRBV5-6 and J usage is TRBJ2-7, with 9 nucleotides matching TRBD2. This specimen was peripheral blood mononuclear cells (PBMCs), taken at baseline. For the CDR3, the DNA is TGTGCCAGCAGCTTCCCGCGCGGGGGGGACAACGAGCAGTACTTC. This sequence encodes CASSFPRGGDNEQYF.